The 5 T cell receptor beta chains given below trace back to one sample, sequenced in a study of cytomegalovirus exposure and HLA in healthy donors. Primers for the PCR totalled 60 Vbeta and 13 Jbeta. Clones were sequenced by immunoSEQ multiplex PCR, and TCRdb holds only the in-frame ones, with some missing. The sample lists more than 80,000 clones; about 85% were seen once. Sequencing input: PBMCs. The receptor source for this set is a girl aged 2 to 9 in good health and CMV-seropositive.

This rearrangement joins TRBV30 to TRBJ1-5, with D possibly being TRBD1 (6 bases). Trimming left V 1 base short and J 6 bases short, with 13 bases between. The CDR3 extends over 14 amino acids. CDR1 and CDR2 from the germline V gene are GTSNPN and SVGIG (reference sequence). CDR3 loop: CAWSGRTVAQPQHF. In nucleotides, the CDR3 is TGTGCCTGGAGTGGGAGGACAGTCGCTCAGCCCCAGCATTTT.

This clone was found a few times. The V gene is TRBV28, the J gene TRBJ1-5; TRBD1 matches at 10 bases. V lost 4 bases to trimming and J lost 1 base; unmatched junction nucleotides: 4. Germline CDR1 and CDR2: MDHEN and SYDVKM. This CDR3 region has 16 residues. In nucleotides, the CDR3 is TGTGCCAGCAGTTCACGACAGGGGGCGAGCAATCAGCCCCAGCATTTT. It specifies CASSSRQGASNQPQHF.

The chain uses TRBV27 and TRBJ1-1, with unresolved D. CDR1 is MNHEY and CDR2 is SMNVEV in the germline V gene (reference sequence). Deletions cut 5 bases from V and 2 bases from J, with 9 bases between. The CDR3 has 13 residues. DNA of the CDR3: TGTGCCAGCAGTATACAAGAAAACACTGAAGCTTTCTTT. Translation gives CASSIQENTEAFF.

The chain joins TRBV2 to TRBJ2-1; tentative D call: TRBD1 (6 bases). V was cut by 2 bases and J by 5 bases, with 10 bases left in between. The germline V gene has CDR1 SNHLY and CDR2 FYNNEI. The CDR3 spans 14 residues. The CDR3 DNA reads as TGTGCCAGCAGTGAACACAGGGTGGACAATGAGCAGTTCTTC. Its translation: CASSEHRVDNEQFF.

This clone was recorded once. The chain carries TRBV27 and TRBJ2-3, with D perhaps matching TRBD2 (5 bases). The germline V and J ends were trimmed by 10 bases and 0 bases, with 17 bases remaining between them. CDR1 is MNHEY and CDR2 is SMNVEV in the germline V gene (reference sequence). The CDR3 covers 15 residues. CDR3 amino acids: CATYGLTSSTDTQYF. The CDR3 region has the DNA TGTGCCACCTACGGACTGACTTCTAGCACAGATACGCAGTATTTT.